These 12 T cell receptor beta chains were all obtained from the same sample, sequenced in a study of T cells in Graves' hyperthyroidism and ophthalmopathy. Researchers amplified the TCR beta CDR3 regions from RNA transcripts. HTBI primers were the set used in a first-round RT-PCR of the TCR CDR3. TCRdb analysed the multiplex PCR reads with MiXCR anew, one entry per CDR3 protein. Here the sample spans under 400,000 distinct CDR3 sequences, over 15% being singletons. Sequencing used blood. Receptors originate from a man aged 30-40 years with Graves' hyperthyroidism.

This clonotype was recorded many times. V and J are TRBV28 and TRBJ1-1; D call uncertain. V was clipped by 9 bases and J by 1 base, with 9 bases between them. The CDR3 runs 12 residues. Germline CDR1 MDHEN, CDR2 SYDVKM. The CDR3 nucleotides are TGTGCCAGTAAGCTAGGGAACACTGAAGCTTTCTTT. Translating gives CASKLGNTEAFF.

Worth noting for this clonotype: This clone may be a read error of a much larger clone one base away. V is TRBV12-3 or TRBV12-4 and J is TRBJ2-3; the match to TRBD2 covers 12 bases. This CDR3 spans 15 amino acids. Trimming cost V 6 bases and J 4 bases; bases outside gene matches: 5. For the CDR3, the DNA is TGTGCCAGCAGGCCGACTAGCGGGAGTCCAGATACGCAGTATTTT. Protein product: CASRPTSGSPDTQYF.

This clonotype was recorded at least ten times. V is TRBV20-1 and J is TRBJ1-1, with D uncertain. Germline CDR1 is DFQATT and CDR2 is SNEGSKA (reference sequence). The CDR3 runs 14 residues. The V and J ends lost 0 bases and 1 base respectively, with 9 bases between them. The CDR3 DNA sequence: TGCAGTGCTAGAGATGCCCGAGCGAACACTGAAGCTTTCTTT. Its translation: CSARDARANTEAFF.

This clonotype showed up many times. The CDR3 region is CASSPATGPQETQYF. The CDR3 region has the DNA TGTGCCAGCAGCCCGGCTACAGGGCCCCAAGAGACCCAGTACTTC. This sequence joins TRBV7-2 and TRBJ2-5; perhaps TRBD1 as D (6 bases). The V end lost 5 bases, the J end lost 1 base, and 14 bases lay between the germline ends. The CDR3 sequence is 15 residues long. Looked up from germline, CDR1 is SGHTA and CDR2 is FQGNSA.

This clonotype has a count of ten or more. The chain uses TRBV5-1 and TRBJ2-5; TRBD2 matches 15 bases. V was pared by 2 bases and J by 4 bases, with 3 bases of the junction left unmatched. CDR1 SGHRS and CDR2 YFSETQ come from the germline V gene. The CDR3 runs 16 residues. The CDR3 nucleotides read TGCGCCAGCAGCTTCGGACTAGCGGGAGGGCTAGAGACCCAGTACTTC. Translated, it gives CASSFGLAGGLETQYF.

The chain recombines TRBV11-3 with TRBJ2-2, with D tentatively TRBD1 or TRBD2 (6 bases each). Germline V CDR1 and CDR2: SGHNT, YENEEA. Trimming pared 6 bases from V and 4 bases from J, leaving 15 bases between. CDR3 length equals 15 residues. The DNA of the CDR3 is TGTGCCAGCAGTTTTCCAGGGGAGGCCACCGGGGAGCTGTTTTTT. Amino acid sequence: CASSFPGEATGELFF.

This clonotype was detected only a few times. This chain connects TRBV7-9 to TRBJ1-6; no definite D call. The V gene's germline CDR1 is SEHNR and CDR2 FQNEAQ (reference sequence). This CDR3 is built from 16 residues. V was shortened by 0 bases and J by 13 bases, with 19 bases between the two germline ends. The CDR3 region is CASSLASGSPDGPLHF. In DNA form, the CDR3 reads TGTGCCAGCAGCTTAGCAAGTGGGTCGCCTGACGGGCCCCTCCACTTT.

The chain combines TRBV5-1 with TRBJ2-1; D is uncertain. V was shortened by 4 bases and J by 0 bases, with 14 bases between the two germline ends. The CDR3 loop spans 16 amino acids. CDR1 is SGHRS and CDR2 is YFSETQ in the germline V gene. CDR3 nucleotides: TGCGCCAGCAGCCCCCTTACCCCTAGCTCCTACAATGAGCAGTTCTTC. Its protein is CASSPLTPSSYNEQFF.

This clonotype was counted ten times or more. The chain recombines TRBV5-6 with TRBJ1-1; TRBD1 aligns across 7 bases. The trim removed 4 bases at V and 1 base at J, leaving 10 bases unmatched. CDR1 is SGHDT, CDR2 YYEEEE, per germline. This CDR3 contains 16 residues. CDR3 in DNA: TGTGCCAGCAGCCGGGACAGCCTGGAGGAGAACACTGAAGCTTTCTTT. Its protein is CASSRDSLEENTEAFF.

This clonotype occurred many times. J is TRBJ2-7 and V is TRBV7-9; tentatively, D is TRBD1 (5 bases). This CDR3 comprises 16 residues. Between the trimmed V and J ends, which lost 4 bases and 2 bases, there was a span of 18 bases. Looked up from germline, CDR1 is SEHNR and CDR2 is FQNEAQ (reference sequence). Written as DNA, the CDR3 is TGTGCCAGCAGCTCCCTGGTAGGGGTTGCCCCCTACGAGCAGTACTTC. Its translation is CASSSLVGVAPYEQYF.

Written as DNA, the CDR3 is TGTGCCAGCAGCCCCCTAGCGGGAGCGGGAGATACGCAGTATTTT. It codes for CASSPLAGAGDTQYF. The chain uses TRBV5-6 and TRBJ2-3; 10 bases fit TRBD2. The ends lost 4 bases at V and 5 bases at J; junction bases unmatched: 7. The germline V gene encodes CDR1 SGHDT and CDR2 YYEEEE. The CDR3 is made up of 15 amino acids.

Many counts were recorded for this clonotype. The gene calls are TRBV3-1 and TRBJ2-3, with 11 bases matching TRBD2. Unmatched junction bases numbered 3, after V lost 2 bases and J lost 2 bases. In germline, CDR1 is LGHDT, CDR2 YNNKEL (reference sequence). This CDR3 has 16 residues. This chain's CDR3 is CASSQRLAGYTDTQYF. The CDR3 region has the DNA TGTGCCAGCAGCCAAAGACTAGCGGGGTACACAGATACGCAGTATTTT.